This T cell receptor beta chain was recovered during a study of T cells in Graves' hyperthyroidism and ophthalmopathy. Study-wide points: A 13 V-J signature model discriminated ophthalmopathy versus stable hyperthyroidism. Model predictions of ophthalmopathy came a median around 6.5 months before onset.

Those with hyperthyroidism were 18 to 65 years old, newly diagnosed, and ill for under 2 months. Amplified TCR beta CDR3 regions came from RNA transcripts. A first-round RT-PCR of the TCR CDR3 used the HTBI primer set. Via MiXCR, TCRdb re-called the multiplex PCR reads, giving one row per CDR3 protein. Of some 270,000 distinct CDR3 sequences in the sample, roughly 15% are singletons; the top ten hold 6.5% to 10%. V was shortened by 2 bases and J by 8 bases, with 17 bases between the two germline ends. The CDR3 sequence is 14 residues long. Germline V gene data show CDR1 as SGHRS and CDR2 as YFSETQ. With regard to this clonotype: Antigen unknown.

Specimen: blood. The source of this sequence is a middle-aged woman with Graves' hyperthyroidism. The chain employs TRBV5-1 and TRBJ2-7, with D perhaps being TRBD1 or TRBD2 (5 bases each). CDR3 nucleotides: TGCGCCAGCAGCTTTACCGGGGCCCAATACAAGCAGTACTTC. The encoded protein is CASSFTGAQYKQYF.